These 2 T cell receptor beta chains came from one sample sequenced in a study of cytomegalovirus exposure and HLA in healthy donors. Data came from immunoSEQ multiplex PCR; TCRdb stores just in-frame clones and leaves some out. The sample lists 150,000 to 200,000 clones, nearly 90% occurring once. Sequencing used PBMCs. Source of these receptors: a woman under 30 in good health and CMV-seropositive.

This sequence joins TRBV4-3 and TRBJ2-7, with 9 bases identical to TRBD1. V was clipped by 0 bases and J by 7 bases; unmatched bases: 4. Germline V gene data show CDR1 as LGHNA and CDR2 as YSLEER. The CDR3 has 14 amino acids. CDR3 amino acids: CASSQDYDRGEQYF. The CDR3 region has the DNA TGCGCCAGCAGCCAAGATTACGACAGGGGGGAGCAGTACTTC.

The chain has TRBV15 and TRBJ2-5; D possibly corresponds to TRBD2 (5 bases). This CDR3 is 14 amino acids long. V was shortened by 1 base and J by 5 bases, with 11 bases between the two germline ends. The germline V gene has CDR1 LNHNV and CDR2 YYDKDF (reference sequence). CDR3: CATSRAVPGETQYF. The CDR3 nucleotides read TGTGCCACCAGCAGAGCGGTCCCGGGGGAGACCCAGTACTTC.